This TCR beta chain was profiled in a study of T cells in narcolepsy. Study-wide background: Patients with NT1 or NT2 and healthy control donors were enrolled.

There are 12 residues in the CDR3. Germline assignment: CDR1 LNHDA and CDR2 SQIVND (reference sequence). Between the trimmed V and J ends, which lost 3 bases and 8 bases, there was a span of 10 bases. Generated by immunoSEQ multiplex PCR, the TCRdb table keeps only in-frame clones and is missing some. The sample shows approximately 24,000 clones, roughly 80% of them seen only once. This chain links TRBV19 with TRBJ1-1; D unresolved. The source material was CD45RA- memory CD4+ T cells from PBMCs. The receptor comes from a human donor with narcolepsy. CDR3 protein: CASSISRGEAFF. CDR3 coding DNA: TGTGCCAGTAGTATTTCTCGCGGGGAAGCTTTCTTT.